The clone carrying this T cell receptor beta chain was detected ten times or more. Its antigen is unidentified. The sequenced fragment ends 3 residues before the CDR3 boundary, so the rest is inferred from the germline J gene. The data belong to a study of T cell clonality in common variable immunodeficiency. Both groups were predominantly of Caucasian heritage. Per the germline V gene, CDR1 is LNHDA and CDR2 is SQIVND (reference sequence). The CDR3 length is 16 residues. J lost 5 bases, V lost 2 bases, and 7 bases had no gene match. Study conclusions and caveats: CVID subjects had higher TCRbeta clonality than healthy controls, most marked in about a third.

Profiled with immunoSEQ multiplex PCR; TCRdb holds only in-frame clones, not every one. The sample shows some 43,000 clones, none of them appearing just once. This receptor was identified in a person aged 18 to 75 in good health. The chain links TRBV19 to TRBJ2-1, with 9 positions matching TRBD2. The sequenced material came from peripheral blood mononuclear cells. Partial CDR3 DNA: TGTGCCAGTAGTATATCTCTAGCGGGGATCAACAATGAG. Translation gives CASSISLAGINNE. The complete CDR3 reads CASSISLAGINNEQFF.